This T cell receptor beta chain was retrieved from a study of early T cells in non-severe SARS-CoV-2 infection. TCRdb reprocessed the 5' RACE reads with MiXCR, giving one entry per CDR3 protein. Of around 94,000 distinct CDR3 sequences listed, around 13% are singletons. The clonotype comes from an adult who was a healthcare worker with PCR-confirmed SARS-CoV-2 infection or an uninfected control (not recorded which). Sequencing was performed on whole blood.

CDR3 protein: CASSLSTSGRHEQFF. The DNA of the CDR3 is TGTGCCAGCAGTTTATCTACTAGCGGGAGGCATGAGCAGTTCTTC. The rearrangement links TRBV28 to TRBJ2-1; 12 positions agree with TRBD2. CDR3 size: 15 residues. Germline V CDR1 and CDR2: MDHEN, SYDVKM. Trimming removed 1 base from V and 8 bases from J; junction bases left unmatched: 3. Full variable domain (missing parts from reference TRBV28 and TRBJ2-1): DVKVTQSSRYLVKRTGEKVFLECVQDMDHENMFWYRQDPGLGLRLIYFSYDVKMKEKGDIPEGYSVSREKKERFSLILESASTNQTSMYLCASSLSTSGRHEQFFGPGTRLTVL.